This TCR beta chain was identified in a study of T cells after yellow fever vaccination (dated by TCRdb to between 2017 and 2020). About the study as a whole: The SMART-Seq v4 Ultra Low Input RNA kit was used to prepare libraries from fractions with low cell numbers. To follow T-cell clones before and after both primary and booster YFV17D yellow fever vaccination, bulk TCR alpha and beta repertoires underwent longitudinal sequencing. Two healthy male donors made up the cohort, one aged 18 to 29 years and the other aged 30 to 40 years. Blood was collected at multiple timepoints before and after primary and secondary immunization, and bulk PBMC replicates and cell subsets were isolated.

TCR cDNA was made using 5'RACE template switching, a step that added a universal primer site and unique molecular identifiers. cDNA synthesis was primed from both the TCR alpha and TCR beta constant segments. Two PCR steps were used to amplify libraries, with sample barcodes and sequencing adapters being added in the second step. Sequencing of the libraries was done on either Illumina HiSeq 2500 (2x100 bp) or NovaSeq (2x150 bp). As for the authors' bioinformatics: MIGEC handled demultiplexing of reads and collapsing into UMI consensus sequences, while MiXCR performed V(D)J alignment. Vaccine-responding clonotypes were identified with edgeR using replicate PBMC samples, with FDR below 0.01 and a log2 fold change above 5 up to day 15 being required. CD4 or CD8 identity was assigned to each bulk clonotype according to whether the clonotype was present at higher abundance in the sequenced CD4 repertoire or the sequenced CD8 repertoire. The public reads were quality trimmed at Q25 with fastp and then assembled into clones with MiXCR by TCRdb, keeping productive beta chains. Each entry is one CDR3 protein sequence, shown with its most common DNA and genes. The V and J calls were not made by the authors but by TCRdb's processing. The sample table shows some 130,000 distinct CDR3 sequences, and approximately 6.6% are seen once. Of the sample, over 0.55% is held by the ten largest clones.

This clonotype occurred a few times. Which antigen it targets is not known. Within one base of it there is no much larger clone, and no base qualities were kept. Paper-wide results and their limitations: A small share of clonotypes was detected in both CD4 and CD8 compartments, with the overlap likely arising from convergent recombination. The secondary T-cell response was found to be weaker but faster than the primary response, with a peak reached on day 5 rather than on day 15. Because the study included only two donors, the extent to which the findings can be generalized is limited. After the booster, most clones that had expanded after primary vaccination were detected again (around 97% of CD4 and about 88% of CD8), suggesting broad maintenance of memory. FACS-sorted repertoires could contain abundant contaminating clonotypes from the bulk population, so computational filtering was required.

The CDR3 contains 12 residues, cysteine and phenylalanine counted. CDR3 DNA is the only sequence kept; it has 36 bases, read in frame from the first base. From a lookup of the germline V gene (reference sequence), CDR1 and CDR2 are SEHNR and FQNEAQ. V is pruned by 6 bases and J by 10 bases, leaving 6 bases of the junction without a gene match. Sample treatment or condition, as interpreted from the label and publication: live attenuated yellow fever vaccine strain. PBMCs were isolated from peripheral blood using a standard Ficoll-Paque protocol. Dynabeads CD4 and CD8 positive selection kits were used to isolate CD4 and CD8 T-cell fractions. RNA was extracted with TriZol from bulk PBMCs, CD4 and CD8 fractions, and dextramer-positive and dextramer-negative fractions.

The TCR sequence derives from a young man who received the YFV17D yellow fever vaccine. The rearrangement combines TRBV7-9 with TRBJ1-1; TRBD1 agrees with 9 junctional bases. The sample in question was CD4+ T cells sorted from PBMCs, obtained 10 days after the yellow fever booster vaccination. The CDR3 has the sequence CASSLQGARAFF. The DNA is TGTGCCAGCAGTCTACAGGGGGCGCGAGCTTTCTTT.